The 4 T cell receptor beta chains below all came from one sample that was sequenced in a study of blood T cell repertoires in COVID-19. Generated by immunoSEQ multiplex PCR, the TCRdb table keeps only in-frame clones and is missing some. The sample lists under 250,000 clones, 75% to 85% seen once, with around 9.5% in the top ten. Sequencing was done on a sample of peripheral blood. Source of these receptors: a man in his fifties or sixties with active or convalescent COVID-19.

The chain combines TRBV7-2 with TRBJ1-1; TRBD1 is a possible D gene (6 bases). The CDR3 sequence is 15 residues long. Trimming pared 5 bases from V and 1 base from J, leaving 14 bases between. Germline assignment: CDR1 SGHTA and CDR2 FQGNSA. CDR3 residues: CASSVFQGTNTEAFF. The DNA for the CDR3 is TGTGCCAGCAGCGTCTTCCAGGGGACGAACACTGAAGCTTTCTTT.

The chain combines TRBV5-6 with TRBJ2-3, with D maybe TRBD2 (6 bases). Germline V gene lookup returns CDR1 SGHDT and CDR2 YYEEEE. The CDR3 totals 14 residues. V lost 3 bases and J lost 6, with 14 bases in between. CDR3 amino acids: CASSWGDHRDTQYF. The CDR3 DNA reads TGTGCCAGCAGCTGGGGGGACCACAGGGATACGCAGTATTTT. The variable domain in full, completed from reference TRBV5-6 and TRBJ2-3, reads DAGVTQSPTHLIKTRGQQVTLRCSPKSGHDTVSWYQQALGQGPQFIFQYYEEEERQRGNFPDRFSGHQFPNYSSELNVNALLLGDSALYLCASSWGDHRDTQYFGPGTRLTVL.

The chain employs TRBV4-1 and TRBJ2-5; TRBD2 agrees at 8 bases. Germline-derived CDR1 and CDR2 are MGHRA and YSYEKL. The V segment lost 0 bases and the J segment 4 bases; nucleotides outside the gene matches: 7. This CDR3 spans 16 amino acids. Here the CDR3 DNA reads TGCGCCAGCAGCCAAGACATTTCAACTAGCGGAGAGACCCAGTACTTC. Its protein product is CASSQDISTSGETQYF.

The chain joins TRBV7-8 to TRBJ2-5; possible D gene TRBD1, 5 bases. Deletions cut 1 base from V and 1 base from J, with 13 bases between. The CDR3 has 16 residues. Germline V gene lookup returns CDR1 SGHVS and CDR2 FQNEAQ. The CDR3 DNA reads TGTGCCAGCAGCTTAGGACAGCGCCTAAGCCAAGAGACCCAGTACTTC. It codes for CASSLGQRLSQETQYF.